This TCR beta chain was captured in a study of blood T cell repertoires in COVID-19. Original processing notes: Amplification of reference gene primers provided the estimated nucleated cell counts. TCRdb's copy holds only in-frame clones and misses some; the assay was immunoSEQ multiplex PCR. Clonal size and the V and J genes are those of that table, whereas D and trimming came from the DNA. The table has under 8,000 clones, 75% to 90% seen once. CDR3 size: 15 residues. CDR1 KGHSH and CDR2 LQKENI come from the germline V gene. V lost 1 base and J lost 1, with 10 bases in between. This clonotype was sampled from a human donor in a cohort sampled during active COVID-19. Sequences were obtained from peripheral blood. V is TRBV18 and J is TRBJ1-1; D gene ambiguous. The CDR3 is CASSPRGGRNTEAFF. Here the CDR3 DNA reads TGTGCCAGCTCACCACGCGGAGGCAGGAACACTGAAGCTTTCTTT. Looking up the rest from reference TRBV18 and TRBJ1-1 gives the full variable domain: NAGVMQNPRHLVRRRGQEARLRCSPMKGHSHVYWYRQLPEEGLKFMVYLQKENIIDESGMPKERFSAEFPKEGPSILRIQQVVRGDSAAYFCASSPRGGRNTEAFFGQGTRLTVV.